Each of the 10 T cell receptor beta chains below was sequenced from the same sample in a study of blood T cell repertoires in COVID-19. Only in-frame clones appear in the TCRdb table, and some are missing; sequencing was by immunoSEQ multiplex PCR. The sample yields roughly 120,000 clones, less than 85% seen once. Sample: peripheral blood. Receptor source: a human donor in a cohort sampled during active or convalescent COVID-19.

The chain is built from TRBV18 and TRBJ1-3, with D uncertain. V lost 2 bases, J lost 0 bases, and 11 bases lay in between. Germline loops: CDR1 KGHSH, CDR2 LQKENI. CDR3 length: 16 residues. CDR3 in DNA: TGTGCCAGCTCACCAACTCCGACGGGCTCTGGAAACACCATATATTTT. Amino acid sequence: CASSPTPTGSGNTIYF.

The chain recombines TRBV5-6 with TRBJ1-2; TRBD1 is a possible D gene (6 bases). The V gene lost 4 bases and the J gene lost 2 bases, with 15 bases spanning the gap. This CDR3 is 15 amino acids long. Looked up from germline, CDR1 is SGHDT and CDR2 is YYEEEE. The CDR3 DNA follows: TGTGCCAGCAGCATCACAGGGCCGGCCAACTATGGCTACACCTTC. Translating gives CASSITGPANYGYTF.

The chain has TRBV19 and TRBJ2-7, with a weak D call TRBD2 (6 bases). Between the trimmed V and J ends, which lost 3 bases and 1 base, there was a span of 10 bases. The CDR3 spans 14 residues. Germline lookup yields CDR1 LNHDA and CDR2 SQIVND (reference sequence). CDR3 protein: CASSMGGFSYEQYF. In DNA form, the CDR3 reads TGTGCCAGTAGTATGGGGGGTTTTTCCTACGAGCAGTACTTC.

V gene TRBV7-9 combines with J gene TRBJ1-6; 7 positions match TRBD1. Germline CDR1 SEHNR, CDR2 FQNEAQ (reference sequence). The CDR3 is 15 residues long. V gave up 0 bases and J gave up 7 bases; unmatched junction bases: 3. The CDR3 coding sequence is TGTGCCAGCAGCTTAGCAGGGACAGCGAATTCACCCCTCCACTTT. Protein: CASSLAGTANSPLHF.

The rearrangement links TRBV2 to TRBJ1-5, with 9 bases identical to TRBD1. There are 15 residues in the CDR3. Trimming cost V 8 bases and J 7 bases; bases outside gene matches: 12. The germline CDR1 and CDR2 sequences are SNHLY and FYNNEI. CDR3 DNA: TGTGCCAGCGTACCGGGACAGGGAGAAGAACAGCCCCAGCATTTT. Its translation: CASVPGQGEEQPQHF.

The chain links TRBV6-5 to TRBJ1-2; 10 bases align to TRBD1. Germline V gene data show CDR1 as MNHEY and CDR2 as SVGAGI. CDR3 size: 15 residues. With V trimmed by 6 bases and J by 5 bases, 9 bases remained unmatched. The CDR3 protein is CASRTPGQGYYGYTF. The CDR3 region has the DNA TGTGCCAGCAGGACCCCGGGACAGGGGTATTATGGCTACACCTTC.

This chain links TRBV20-1 with TRBJ2-5, with no clear D. This CDR3 is 11 amino acids long. V was shortened by 4 bases and J by 1 base, with 4 bases between the two germline ends. Germline V gene data show CDR1 as DFQATT and CDR2 as SNEGSKA (reference sequence). The DNA of the CDR3 is TGCAGTGCTACCCGCCAAGAGACCCAGTACTTC. Protein: CSATRQETQYF.

The rearrangement joins TRBV27 to TRBJ1-2, with TRBD1 matching 8 bases. The CDR3 runs 14 residues. J lost 8 bases, V lost 3 bases, and 8 bases had no gene match. Germline CDR1 is MNHEY and CDR2 is SMNVEV (reference sequence). DNA of the CDR3: TGTGCCAGCAGTTTCTTCGCAGGGGGCCGAGGCTACACCTTC. Translation gives CASSFFAGGRGYTF.

The CDR3 DNA follows: TGCAGCGTGCAGACAGGGGTGGAAGCTTTCTTT. Residues: CSVQTGVEAFF. This chain connects TRBV29-1 to TRBJ1-1, with 8 bases fitting TRBD1. The CDR3 totals 11 residues. The ends lost 6 bases at V and 8 bases at J; junction bases unmatched: 5. Looked up from germline, CDR1 is SQVTM and CDR2 is ANQGSEA.

This chain uses TRBV29-1 with TRBJ1-2; D not resolved. Germline V lookup: CDR1 SQVTM, CDR2 ANQGSEA. The V end was cut by 1 base, the J end by 4 bases, with 10 bases between. The CDR3 extends over 13 amino acids. CDR3 loop: CSVEGQVGYGYTF. CDR3 sequence (DNA): TGCAGCGTTGAAGGGCAGGTCGGCTATGGCTACACCTTC.